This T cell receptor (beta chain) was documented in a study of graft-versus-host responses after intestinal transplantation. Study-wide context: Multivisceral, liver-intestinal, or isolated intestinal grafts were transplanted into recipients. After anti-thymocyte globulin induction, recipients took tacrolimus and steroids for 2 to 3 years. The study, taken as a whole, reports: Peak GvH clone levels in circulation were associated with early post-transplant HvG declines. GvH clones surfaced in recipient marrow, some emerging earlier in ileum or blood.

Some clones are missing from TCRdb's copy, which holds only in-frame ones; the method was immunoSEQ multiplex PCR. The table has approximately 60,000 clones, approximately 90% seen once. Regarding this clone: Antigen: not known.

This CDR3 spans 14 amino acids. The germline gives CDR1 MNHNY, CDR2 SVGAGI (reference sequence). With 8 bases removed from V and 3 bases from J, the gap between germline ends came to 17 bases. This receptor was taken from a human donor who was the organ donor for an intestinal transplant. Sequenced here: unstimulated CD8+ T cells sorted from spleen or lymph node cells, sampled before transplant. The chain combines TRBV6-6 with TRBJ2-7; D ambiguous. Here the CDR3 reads CASSQREVFYEQYF. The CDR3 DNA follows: TGTGCCAGCTCGCAGCGAGAGGTTTTCTACGAGCAGTACTTC.